This passage covers 27 T cell receptor beta chains from one sample sequenced in a study of tumor-infiltrating lymphocytes in primary liver carcinoma. TCR beta cDNA was made from 400 to 500 ng total RNA with a constant-region primer. Nested multiplex PCR, run for three rounds with slightly modified ARM-PCR, yielded TCR beta libraries. Investigators reported that the first two PCR rounds, at about 11 cycles each, used TRBV1-TRBV30 forward primers with a C-beta reverse primer. TCRdb recomputed calls from the multiplex PCR reads with MiXCR, one row per CDR3 protein. Counted here are under 50,000 distinct CDR3 sequences, 65% to 80% occurring once; the ten biggest clones make up just under 30%. Co-extraction of RNA and DNA was performed on about 20-33 mg of unsorted bulk tissue. Input material: liver tumor tissue from sampling region 5. The subset denotes: tumor region T5, tumor centre. The receptor set was obtained from a man in his forties or fifties with primary liver carcinoma and hepatitis B virus infection.

Comment on this clonotype: Lacking the conserved final phenylalanine or tryptophan, this CDR3 likely reflects a read error. CDR3 amino acids: CSVENQRTGASGYTI. The CDR3 DNA reads as TGCAGCGTTGAAAATCAGAGGACAGGGGCATCTGGCTACACCATC. V gene TRBV29-1 combines with J gene TRBJ1-2; 9 bases are a match to TRBD1. J was trimmed by 7 bases and V by 2 bases; bases with no gene match: 11. This CDR3 is 15 amino acids long. The germline gives CDR1 SQVTM, CDR2 ANQGSEA.

Note on this clonotype: One junction end does not reproduce the germline sequence, and a read error may be involved. The V and J genes are TRBV6-2 or TRBV6-3 and TRBJ2-3; 8 positions agree with TRBD2. The CDR3 covers 15 residues. Germline V lookup: CDR1 MNHEY, CDR2 SVGEGT. CDR3: CASSPRTSSTDSQYF. The CDR3 DNA sequence: TGTGCCAGCAGTCCCAGGACTAGCAGCACAGATTCGCAGTATTTT.

On this clonotype: A junction end diverges from the germline sequence, so it may reflect a read error. The chain is built from TRBV4-1 and TRBJ2-7; D may be TRBD1 (5 bases). CDR1 MGHRA and CDR2 YSYEKL come from the germline V gene. CDR3 length: 15 residues. The CDR3 loop reads CASSRDSESSYEQYF. DNA of the CDR3: TGCGCCAGCAGCCGAGACAGTGAGAGCTCCTACGAGCAATACTTC.

A single count supports this clonotype. A much bigger clone sits one base away, suggesting this may be a read error. V gene TRBV7-9 combines with J gene TRBJ2-7; 8 bases are a match to TRBD1. Germline V lookup: CDR1 SEHNR, CDR2 FQNEAQ (reference sequence). After removal of 6 bases from V and 7 bases from J, the junction contained 14 bases not matched to a gene. The CDR3 sequence is 15 residues long. CDR3 protein: CASRPPGQEAGEQYF. The CDR3 nucleotides read TGTGCCAGCAGACCACCGGGACAGGAGGCGGGTGAGCAGTACTTC. The full variable domain, in which reference TRBV7-9 and TRBJ2-7 provide the parts outside the CDR3, is DTGVSQNPRHKITKRGQNVTFRCDPISEHNRLYWYRQTLGQGPEFLTYFQNEAQLEKSRLLSDRFSAERPKGSFSTLEIQRTEQGDSAMYLCASRPPGQEAGEQYFGPGTRLTVT.

Comment on this clonotype: Mismatch with germline at one junction end may stem from a read error. The chain is built from TRBV12-3 or TRBV12-4 and TRBJ2-1, with 11 bases fitting TRBD2. The CDR3 loop spans 16 amino acids. As DNA, the CDR3 is TGTCCCAGCAGAATAGGGGGACTAGCGGCCTACAATGAGCAGTCCTTC. Translating gives CPSRIGGLAAYNEQSF.

This clonotype was observed many times. The chain carries TRBV12-3 or TRBV12-4 and TRBJ2-7, with TRBD2 as a possible D gene (5 bases). The CDR3 length is 14 residues. The V end was cut by 5 bases, the J end by 2 bases, with 13 bases between. The DNA of the CDR3 is TGTGCCAGCAGTACCCAAAACGGGGCCTACGAGCAGTACTTC. Translation: CASSTQNGAYEQYF.

A single count supports this clonotype. At one of its ends the junction is not consistent with the germline gene, which may arise from a read error. The J gene is TRBJ1-2, the V gene TRBV7-9; D remains ambiguous. Germline values: CDR1 SEHNR, CDR2 FQNEAQ (reference sequence). This CDR3 region has 13 residues. The CDR3 here is CASNLDVAYGYTF. The CDR3 nucleotides read TGTGCCAGCAACTTAGATGTGGCCTATGGCTACACCTTC.

Remarks on this clonotype: Relative to the germline gene, one junction end is altered; a read error may explain this. The chain's CDR3 is CASRVWTGMKAGASVLTF. Written as DNA, the CDR3 is TGTGCCAGCAGAGTTTGGACAGGGATGAAAGCTGGGGCCAGCGTCCTGACTTTC. This rearrangement joins TRBV6-5 to TRBJ2-6, with 8 bases fitting TRBD1. Germline CDR1 MNHEY, CDR2 SVGAGI. There are 18 residues in the CDR3.

This clonotype was counted ten times or more. This chain connects TRBV5-6 to TRBJ1-4; D is unresolved. The germline gives CDR1 SGHDT, CDR2 YYEEEE. The CDR3 loop spans 16 amino acids. Trimming left V 0 bases short and J 4 bases short, with 13 bases between. The CDR3 sequence is CASSLGRTNFNEKLFF. The CDR3 DNA reads TGTGCCAGCAGCTTGGGCAGGACGAATTTTAATGAAAAACTGTTTTTT.

Details on this clonotype: At one end, the junction sequence differs from germline, possibly due to a read error. J is TRBJ2-7 and V is TRBV4-2, with 13 bases aligning to TRBD2. This CDR3 is 17 amino acids long. Germline V gene data show CDR1 as LGHNA and CDR2 as YNFKEQ. This chain's CDR3 is CATAGLAGVYKSYEQCF. The CDR3 bases are TGTGCCACTGCTGGACTAGCGGGAGTTTATAAGTCCTACGAACAGTGCTTC.

To note about this clonotype: As the CDR3 is not closed by the conserved phenylalanine or tryptophan, this likely results from a read error. No DNA is shown, since the ends of the CDR3 on it are uncertain; the CDR3 is the one TCRdb lists. The chain has TRBV29-1 and TRBJ2-7; the D call in the table, TRBD1, was not verified against the DNA. Termini included, the CDR3 measures 14 amino acids. Germline lookup yields CDR1 SQVTM and CDR2 ANQGSEA. This CDR3 is CSVAGTGSSYEHYL.

A few counts support this clonotype. This chain joins TRBV11-2 and TRBJ2-7; D perhaps matches TRBD2 (5 bases). The CDR3 has 14 residues. V was cut by 2 bases and J by 3 bases, with 11 bases left in between. Germline CDR1 SGHAT, CDR2 FQNNGV. The CDR3 bases are TGTGCCAGCAGCTTAAATCTAGCCCGCTACGAGCAGTACTTC. It is translated as CASSLNLARYEQYF.

On this clonotype: The junction does not match germline at one end; this may be a read error. This sequence joins TRBV4-1 and TRBJ2-2; the match to TRBD2 covers 7 bases. There are 15 residues in the CDR3. Germline V gene sequence: CDR1 MGHRA, CDR2 YSYEKL. The CDR3 region has the DNA TGCGCCGGCAGTCTGGCGGGAGACGTCACCGGGGAGCTGTTTTTT. This gives the protein CAGSLAGDVTGELFF.

With regard to this clonotype: This likely comes from a read error, as the CDR3 has no conserved phenylalanine or tryptophan at its end. The chain recombines TRBV5-1 with TRBJ2-1; weak D call: TRBD2 (5 bases). Germline lookup yields CDR1 SGHRS and CDR2 YFSETQ. Trimming left V 1 base short and J 12 bases short, with 17 bases between. The CDR3 sequence is 14 residues long. The CDR3 bases are TGCGCCAGCAGCTTGTCGGGGATCCCCGGTGGGCAGTTCTCC. Its translation is CASSLSGIPGGQFS.

This clonotype was seen at least ten times. The rearrangement joins TRBV4-1 to TRBJ2-1; 11 positions agree with TRBD2. Germline V gene data show CDR1 as MGHRA and CDR2 as YSYEKL. The CDR3 runs to 18 residues. The V segment lost 1 base and the J segment 4 bases; nucleotides outside the gene matches: 9. The chain's CDR3 is CASSQVPLAGGSYNEQFF. The CDR3 DNA reads TGCGCCAGCAGCCAAGTTCCTCTAGCGGGAGGTTCATACAATGAGCAGTTCTTC.

This clonotype has a count of ten or more. The chain is built from TRBV6-5 and TRBJ2-1; 9 nucleotides line up with TRBD1. The junction had 6 bases not matched to a gene; V was cut back by 4 bases and J by 8 bases. The length of the CDR3 is 14 residues. Germline V lookup: CDR1 MNHEY, CDR2 SVGAGI. The CDR3 is CASSWRDRADEQFF. CDR3 DNA: TGTGCCAGCAGTTGGCGGGACAGGGCGGATGAGCAGTTCTTC.

This clonotype appeared many times. The rearrangement uses TRBV5-6 and TRBJ2-5; 8 bases are a match to TRBD2. CDR3 size: 15 residues. Germline V gene data show CDR1 as SGHDT and CDR2 as YYEEEE. Trimming took 3 bases from V and 5 from J; bases not matched to a gene: 9. This CDR3 reads CASSSGLAERETQYF. CDR3 nucleotide sequence: TGTGCCAGCAGCTCCGGACTAGCCGAACGGGAGACCCAGTACTTC.

In this sample, this clonotype turned up a few times. The rearrangement joins TRBV29-1 to TRBJ2-1; 11 bases line up with TRBD1. The J call may be faulty, since TRBJ2-7 better matches the DNA end. The CDR3 sequence is 14 residues long. Looked up from germline, CDR1 is SQVTM and CDR2 is ANQGSEA. CDR3 nucleotide sequence: TGCAGCGGTCTGCCGGGACAGGGGGTGGATGAGCAGTACTTC. Amino acids: CSGLPGQGVDEQYF.

The rearrangement links TRBV4-1 to TRBJ1-1, with D unclear. From germline, CDR1 is MGHRA and CDR2 YSYEKL. V lost 0 bases, J lost 4 bases, and 33 bases lay in between. The CDR3 has 22 residues. CDR3 amino acids: CASSQDLVPSGKGRPLVTEAFF. CDR3 bases: TGCGCCAGCAGCCAAGATCTAGTCCCCAGTGGCAAGGGCAGACCCCTGGTCACTGAAGCTTTCTTT.

J is TRBJ2-1 and V is TRBV5-1; D is unclear. This CDR3 has 15 amino acids. Trimming pared 6 bases from V and 0 bases from J, leaving 13 bases between. Per the germline V gene, CDR1 is SGHRS and CDR2 is YFSETQ. The CDR3, as DNA: TGCGCCAGCACCTCCTACGTGAGCTCCTACAATGAGCAGTTCTTC. Its protein is CASTSYVSSYNEQFF.

Regarding this clonotype: A much bigger clone sits one base away, suggesting this may be a read error. No conserved phenylalanine or tryptophan ends this CDR3, so it is likely a read error. The chain combines TRBV5-1 with TRBJ2-3; the match to TRBD2 covers 7 bases. The J segment lost 3 bases and the V segment lost 3 bases, leaving 1 base of the junction unmatched. Germline V CDR1 and CDR2: SGHRS, YFSETQ. The CDR3 spans 13 residues. CDR3 sequence reads: CASSWRETDTQYL. In DNA, the CDR3 is TGCGCCAGCAGCTGGCGGGAGACAGATACGCAGTATCTT.

On this clonotype itself: A junction end diverges from the germline sequence, so it may reflect a read error. V and J are TRBV11-1 and TRBJ2-7; 13 nucleotides match TRBD2. This CDR3 spans 15 amino acids. The germline V gene has CDR1 SGHAT and CDR2 FQDESV (reference sequence). CDR3 sequence: CASSLGLAGTYDQYF. Here the CDR3 DNA reads TGTGCCAGCAGCCTGGGACTAGCGGGAACCTACGATCAGTACTTC.

Points on this clonotype: A much larger clone sits a single nucleotide away, making a read error possible. The genes are TRBV12-3 or TRBV12-4 and TRBJ2-3; 14 positions agree with TRBD2. This CDR3 is built from 19 residues. CDR3 sequence: CANSLGLAGVVPSADTQYF. The CDR3 DNA reads as TGTGCCAACAGTTTGGGACTAGCGGGAGTTGTCCCCTCCGCAGATACGCAGTATTTT.

The chain uses TRBV29-1 and TRBJ2-3; D may match TRBD1 or TRBD2 (5 bases each). Per germline, CDR1 SQVTM and CDR2 ANQGSEA. The CDR3 consists of 15 residues. The DNA of the CDR3 is TGCGGCTCGAAGAGGGGCTCCAAGAGCACAGATACGCAGTATTTT. It encodes CGSKRGSKSTDTQYF.

With respect to this clonotype: One end of the junction varies from germline; a read error may be responsible. The genes are TRBV5-4 and TRBJ1-4, with D uncertain. This CDR3 is built from 14 residues. The V gene's germline CDR1 is SGHNT and CDR2 YYREEE (reference sequence). The CDR3 region has the DNA TGTGCCAGCAGCCCAGAAGAGGGCAATGAAAAACCGTGTTTT. Encoded protein: CASSPEEGNEKPCF.

This clonotype has just one count. The gene calls are TRBV5-4 and TRBJ2-1; TRBD2 matches 7 bases. This CDR3 has 17 amino acids. Germline lookup yields CDR1 SGHNT and CDR2 YYREEE (reference sequence). The CDR3 loop is CASGPEAGTSSYNEQFF. DNA of the CDR3: TGTGCTAGCGGCCCCGAAGCGGGAACAAGCTCCTACAATGAGCAGTTCTTC.

The J gene is TRBJ1-3, the V gene TRBV29-1; no definite D call. CDR3 length: 13 amino acids. CDR1 is SQVTM and CDR2 is ANQGSEA in the germline V gene. CDR3 loop: CGIGARFGNTIYF. CDR3 DNA sequence: TGCGGCATCGGAGCTCGGTTTGGAAACACCATATATTTT.